The 18 T cell receptor beta chains in this list originate from one sample, sequenced in a study of naive and memory T cell subsets. The study, taken as a whole, reports: Naive repertoires, especially CD8, held a few larger clonotypes, possibly memory cells re-expressing CD45RA.

These receptors' targets are unknown. An equimolar mix of two oligonucleotides served as the beta constant-region primer for TRBC1 and TRBC2. Ligated cDNA was amplified by four rounds of PCR with nested alpha and beta constant-region primers and SP2. TCRdb analysed the UMI-ligation and nested PCR reads with MiXCR anew, one entry per CDR3 protein. The table lists 98,000 or so distinct CDR3 sequences, about 11% of them singletons. Sequences were obtained from naive CD4+ T cells from blood. Receptors were obtained from a human donor in good health.

V usage is TRBV20-1 and J usage is TRBJ2-1, with TRBD1 as a possible D gene (5 bases). The V end was cut by 7 bases, the J end by 0 bases, with 13 bases between. This CDR3 comprises 14 residues. CDR1 DFQATT and CDR2 SNEGSKA come from the germline V gene (reference sequence). CDR3 amino acids: CSDVQASSYNEQFF. Here the CDR3 DNA reads TGCAGTGATGTACAGGCGAGCTCCTACAATGAGCAGTTCTTC.

The V gene is TRBV7-2, the J gene TRBJ1-5; D is undetermined. The CDR3 has 15 residues. Germline V lookup: CDR1 SGHTA, CDR2 FQGNSA. Trimming took off 1 base at V and 3 bases at J, with 10 bases between the two ends. The CDR3 sequence: CASSLEILNNQPQHF. DNA of the CDR3: TGTGCCAGCAGCTTAGAGATCTTAAACAATCAGCCCCAGCATTTT.

This clonotype was counted a few times. This chain joins TRBV12-3 or TRBV12-4 and TRBJ2-1; 11 positions match TRBD2. CDR3 length: 18 amino acids. V lost 6 bases, J lost 8 bases, and 18 bases stayed unmatched. The CDR3 spells CASSPSRSGRAGIYEQFF. In DNA, the CDR3 is TGTGCCAGCAGCCCTTCCCGTAGCGGGAGGGCCGGGATCTATGAGCAGTTCTTC.

The chain combines TRBV12-3 or TRBV12-4 with TRBJ1-5; D is unresolved. Trimming took off 7 bases at V and 1 base at J, with 14 bases between the two ends. The CDR3 has 15 residues. The CDR3 sequence is CASIRGGKSNQPQHF. The CDR3 coding sequence is TGTGCCAGCATCCGTGGAGGGAAGAGCAATCAGCCCCAGCATTTT.

This chain links TRBV3-1 with TRBJ2-4; D is perhaps TRBD2 (5 bases). This CDR3 is built from 13 residues. Germline assignment: CDR1 LGHDT and CDR2 YNNKEL (reference sequence). V was cut by 4 bases and J by 7 bases, with 11 bases left in between. The chain's CDR3 is CASSPERANIQYF. The CDR3 DNA follows: TGTGCCAGCAGCCCTGAGAGGGCTAACATTCAGTACTTC. Based on the CDR3 plus reference TRBV3-1 and TRBJ2-4, the full variable domain is DTAVSQTPKYLVTQMGNDKSIKCEQNLGHDTMYWYKQDSKKFLKIMFSYNNKELIINETVPNRFSPKSPDKAHLNLHINSLELGDSAVYFCASSPERANIQYFGAGTRLSVL.

This CDR3 reads CASSSTIIYNEQFF. The CDR3 nucleotides are TGTGCCAGCAGCTCAACTATAATCTACAATGAGCAGTTCTTC. The V and J genes are TRBV7-6 and TRBJ2-1; D not resolved. The V end lost 4 bases, the J end lost 3 bases, and 10 bases lay between the germline ends. Germline CDR1 SGHVS, CDR2 FNYEAQ. CDR3 length: 14 residues.

V and J are TRBV29-1 and TRBJ2-7; 9 nucleotides agree with TRBD1. The ends lost 5 bases at V and 6 bases at J; junction bases unmatched: 11. CDR3 length: 14 residues. Germline V gene data show CDR1 as SQVTM and CDR2 as ANQGSEA. CDR3 sequence: CSVSTSGTGLEQYF. The DNA of the CDR3 is TGCAGCGTTTCCACCTCGGGGACAGGGCTCGAGCAGTACTTC.

The table lists this clonotype with many counts. The chain couples TRBV12-3 or TRBV12-4 to TRBJ2-5; possibly TRBD1 for D (5 bases). Trimming took off 5 bases at V and 4 bases at J, with 11 bases between the two ends. This CDR3 region has 13 residues. CDR3 in DNA: TGTGCCAGCAGTCTTCAGGGCGGAGAGACCCAGTACTTC. Its translation is CASSLQGGETQYF.

This clonotype was seen many times. The chain links TRBV19 to TRBJ2-1, with a possible D match to TRBD1 (6 bases). CDR1 and CDR2 (germline): LNHDA, SQIVND (reference sequence). The V and J ends lost 6 bases and 0 bases respectively, with 12 bases between them. This CDR3 contains 15 residues. CDR3 nucleotide sequence: TGTGCCAGTAGCATGGACAGAAGCTCCTACAATGAGCAGTTCTTC. Its protein is CASSMDRSSYNEQFF.

In its sample, this clonotype was seen a few times. The chain employs TRBV30 and TRBJ2-3; a possible D gene is TRBD1 (6 bases). The CDR3 extends over 13 amino acids. The ends were cut back, 7 bases at V and 5 bases at J, with 16 bases in the middle. The germline V gene encodes CDR1 GTSNPN and CDR2 SVGIG (reference sequence). The CDR3 spells CASAGELEDTQYF. The CDR3 region has the DNA TGTGCCTCCGCAGGGGAATTAGAAGATACGCAGTATTTT.

There are many counts of this clonotype. The V and J genes are TRBV29-1 and TRBJ2-1; possible D gene TRBD2, 5 bases. CDR3 length: 14 residues. Germline CDR1 is SQVTM and CDR2 is ANQGSEA. Trimming left V 4 bases short and J 0 bases short, with 10 bases between. CDR3 in DNA: TGCAGCGTTGTGCACGGGAACTCCTACAATGAGCAGTTCTTC. Encoded protein: CSVVHGNSYNEQFF.

This chain links TRBV12-3 or TRBV12-4 with TRBJ2-7, with no clear D. The CDR3 totals 13 residues. The V end lost 3 bases, the J end lost 8 bases, and 14 bases lay between the germline ends. CDR3 DNA sequence: TGTGCCAGCAGTTTCGGGCCCCCACGCAAGCAGTACTTC. It codes for CASSFGPPRKQYF.

The sample holds a few counts of this clonotype. The chain couples TRBV29-1 to TRBJ1-4; D is perhaps TRBD1 (5 bases). The CDR3 runs 14 residues. V gave up 4 bases and J gave up 6 bases, with 15 bases separating them. Germline-derived CDR1 and CDR2 are SQVTM and ANQGSEA. For the CDR3, the DNA is TGCAGCGTTGCGGTTAGGAGGGGAGATGAAAAACTGTTTTTT. Amino acids: CSVAVRRGDEKLFF.

J is TRBJ2-2 and V is TRBV20-1; 8 bases are shared with TRBD2. The CDR3 extends over 16 amino acids. Germline V lookup: CDR1 DFQATT, CDR2 SNEGSKA (reference sequence). V was pared by 5 bases and J by 1 base, with 9 bases of the junction left unmatched. This chain's CDR3 is CSAGPAGGQNTGELFF. As DNA, the CDR3 is TGCAGTGCTGGCCCGGCGGGGGGACAGAACACCGGGGAGCTGTTTTTT.

The V gene is TRBV28, the J gene TRBJ1-1; no clear D gene. The CDR3 runs to 14 residues. V lost 2 bases, J lost 9 bases, and 16 bases lay in between. The germline CDR1 and CDR2 sequences are MDHEN and SYDVKM. CDR3 in DNA: TGTGCCAGCAGTTTAATTGAATTTCCGATCAAAGCTTTCTTT. Its protein is CASSLIEFPIKAFF.

This clonotype was detected only a few times. J is TRBJ2-3 and V is TRBV11-2, with TRBD2 as a possible D gene (6 bases). Trimming removed 7 bases from V and 2 bases from J, with 10 bases in between. The CDR3 extends over 13 amino acids. The germline V gene encodes CDR1 SGHAT and CDR2 FQNNGV. The CDR3 here is CASTRDFTDTQYF. The DNA for the CDR3 is TGTGCCAGCACCCGGGACTTCACAGATACGCAGTATTTT.

This clonotype came up many times. The V and J genes are TRBV7-2 and TRBJ2-3; TRBD2 agrees at 10 bases. With V trimmed by 4 bases and J by 6 bases, 7 bases remained unmatched. CDR1 is SGHTA, CDR2 FQGNSA, per germline. The CDR3 has 15 residues. The CDR3 is CASSSKRGGRDTQYF. The DNA for the CDR3 is TGTGCCAGCAGCTCCAAGCGGGGGGGCAGGGATACGCAGTATTTT.

This clonotype came up a few times. The chain links TRBV14 to TRBJ2-3; 11 bases are shared with TRBD2. Germline-derived CDR1 and CDR2 are SGHDN and FVKESK. With V trimmed by 0 bases and J by 7 bases, 6 bases remained unmatched. The CDR3 is 16 residues long. The CDR3 DNA sequence: TGTGCCAGCAGCCAAGACAGAGGGACTAGCGGATATACGCAGTATTTT. Translating it yields CASSQDRGTSGYTQYF.